This TCR beta chain was sequenced in a study of blood T cell repertoires in COVID-19 (dated by TCRdb to 2020 to 2022). For context, the study as a whole: Collaborator samples came from the United States, Italy and Spain and covered acute and convalescent phases of COVID-19. A freely available public database, intended as a resource for researchers studying the immune response to SARS-CoV-2, is where the repertoires were released. A de-identified subject ID, COVID-19 status, age in years and sex were almost always included in the sample metadata. The samples were drawn from two sources: the first 160 participants of the ongoing ImmuneRACE study, and 1,200 or so subjects contributed by 6 global collaborators. The dataset comprised deeply sampled blood TCRbeta repertoires from subjects exposed to, actively infected with, or recovered from COVID-19. HLA class I and class II types, where available, came from metadata supplied by the sample provider rather than from assay-based typing. The prospective study material was composed of cDNA or gDNA derived from T cells, B-cell-depleted T cells, or PBMCs. The paper as a whole reports these results and caveats: How much clinical and demographic metadata was included differed by source and by participant, and the metadata was provided uncurated.

About this clone itself: This receptor's antigen is unknown. Per-base qualities were not stored, and no clone one base away is much larger.

TCRbeta CDR3 regions were amplified from genomic DNA by means of the immunoSEQ Assay, a bias-controlled multiplex PCR. Concerning the study's data processing: Within the assay, amplification of reference gene primers was used to estimate how many nucleated cells each sample contained. Sequence reads were collapsed and filtered to measure the absolute abundance of every unique TCRbeta CDR3 rearrangement. For each sample, productive Simpson clonality was calculated by taking the square root of Simpson's diversity index across productive rearrangements. Not all clones reach the TCRdb copy of this immuneACCESS table, which keeps in-frame sequences only. Checked studies attribute under half of the gap to unresolved V genes and leave the rest unexplained. D and trimming were read from the DNA, whereas the V and J calls and clone size are those reported in that table. The sample table lists around 39,000 clones, roughly 80% of them with a count of one. The ten top clones hold about 29% of the sample.

The CDR3 spans 18 residues, from the cysteine through the phenylalanine. CDR3 DNA only is kept here, 54 bases in frame from base 1. CDR1 and CDR2, per the germline V gene, are SGDLS and YYNGEE. Germline trimming amounts to 3 bases on V and 0 bases on J, with 6 as the count of junction bases outside the gene matches. Whole blood was collected in K2EDTA tubes by collaborating institutions according to the institutions' own protocols. For TCRbeta analysis, collaborators shipped samples as frozen whole blood, isolated PBMCs, or DNA extracted from either of those sample types. The receptor comes from an elderly man with active or convalescent COVID-19. The chain uses TRBV9 and TRBJ2-5; 15 junctional bases match TRBD2. Material for sequencing was peripheral blood. The DNA sequence is given as TGTGCCAGCAGCGACGGACTAGCGGGAGGGGGATACCAAGAGACCCAGTACTTC. It is translated as CASSDGLAGGGYQETQYF.